These 17 T cell receptor beta chains were sequenced from one sample in a study of cytomegalovirus exposure and HLA in healthy donors. A multiplex PCR was run with 60 Vbeta primers and 13 Jbeta primers. Generated by immunoSEQ multiplex PCR, the TCRdb table keeps only in-frame clones and is missing some. Of 150,000 to 180,000 clones listed, 60% to 80% are singletons. Material: PBMCs. Source of these receptors: a man aged 25-45 years in good health and CMV-seropositive.

This chain connects TRBV7-9 to TRBJ2-3, with D uncertain. Trimming removed 5 bases from V and 0 bases from J, with 3 bases in between. The CDR3 is 12 amino acids. Germline V CDR1 and CDR2: SEHNR, FQNEAQ (reference sequence). CDR3 sequence: CASSRSTDTQYF. CDR3 DNA sequence: TGTGCCAGCAGCCGGAGCACAGATACGCAGTATTTT.

This chain joins TRBV5-1 and TRBJ1-3; D may be TRBD1 (5 bases). V was clipped by 5 bases and J by 0 bases, with 12 bases between them. Germline assignment: CDR1 SGHRS and CDR2 YFSETQ. CDR3 length: 15 amino acids. CDR3 DNA sequence: TGCGCCAGCAGTGGCGGGACGAGCTCTGGAAACACCATATATTTT. Translated, it gives CASSGGTSSGNTIYF. The full variable domain, rest sourced from reference TRBV5-1 and TRBJ1-3, is KAGVTQTPRYLIKTRGQQVTLSCSPISGHRSVSWYQQTPGQGLQFLFEYFSETQRNKGNFPGRFSGRQFSNSRSEMNVSTLELGDSALYLCASSGGTSSGNTIYFGEGSWLTVV.

J is TRBJ1-5 and V is TRBV30, with 11 bases identical to TRBD1. The CDR3 loop spans 15 amino acids. The germline V gene has CDR1 GTSNPN and CDR2 SVGIG (reference sequence). Trimming cost V 2 bases and J 2 bases; bases outside gene matches: 2. As DNA, the CDR3 is TGTGCCTGGAGTACGGGACAGGGGGGCAATCAGCCCCAGCATTTT. Amino acids: CAWSTGQGGNQPQHF. Filled out from reference TRBV30 and TRBJ1-5, the complete variable domain reads SQTIHQWPATLVQPVGSPLSLECTVEGTSNPNLYWYRQAAGRGLQLLFYSVGIGQISSEVPQNLSASRPQDRQFILSSKKLLLSDSGFYLCAWSTGQGGNQPQHFGDGTRLSIL.

The V call is TRBV7-9, the J call TRBJ1-2; 7 positions agree with TRBD1. This CDR3 region has 14 residues. With 4 bases clipped from V and 8 bases from J, the junction kept 10 bases outside the gene matches. Germline CDR1 reads SEHNR; CDR2 reads FQNEAQ (reference sequence). CDR3 sequence: CASSSGQVFRGYTF. CDR3 DNA sequence: TGTGCCAGCAGCTCCGGACAGGTCTTTAGGGGCTACACCTTC.

The CDR3 sequence: CASTTTHRADEAEAFF. In DNA, the CDR3 is TGTGCCAGTACAACAACCCACAGGGCCGACGAGGCTGAAGCTTTCTTT. J is TRBJ1-1 and V is TRBV19; D possibly corresponds to TRBD1 (6 bases). The CDR3 is 16 residues long. Trimming removed 7 bases from V and 6 bases from J, with 24 bases in between. Germline CDR1 is LNHDA and CDR2 is SQIVND (reference sequence).

The chain employs TRBV2 and TRBJ2-3; D gene unclear. Germline lookup yields CDR1 SNHLY and CDR2 FYNNEI. Trimming left V 7 bases short and J 6 bases short, with 20 bases between. The CDR3 loop spans 15 amino acids. The CDR3 coding sequence is TGTGCCAGCAATATGATCAGAACCATCTCGGATACGCAGTATTTT. This encodes CASNMIRTISDTQYF.

The chain employs TRBV2 and TRBJ1-2; TRBD1 is a possible D gene (5 bases). Germline V lookup: CDR1 SNHLY, CDR2 FYNNEI. V gave up 6 bases and J gave up 6 bases, with 14 bases separating them. The CDR3 length is 13 residues. The CDR3 sequence: CASRNGRVDGYTF. The CDR3 nucleotides are TGTGCCAGCAGAAACGGCAGGGTCGATGGCTACACCTTC.

The V call is TRBV2, the J call TRBJ2-3, with D hard to call. V lost 7 bases and J lost 2, with 10 bases in between. The CDR3 is 13 amino acids. Germline CDR1 reads SNHLY; CDR2 reads FYNNEI. The CDR3 sequence: CASNIVATDTQYF. CDR3 nucleotide sequence: TGTGCCAGCAACATCGTGGCCACAGATACGCAGTATTTT. Combining the CDR3 with reference TRBV2 and TRBJ2-3 gives the whole variable domain EPEVTQTPSHQVTQMGQEVILRCVPISNHLYFYWYRQILGQKVEFLVSFYNNEISEKSEIFDDQFSVERPDGSNFTLKIRSTKLEDSAMYFCASNIVATDTQYFGPGTRLTVL.

CDR3 coding DNA: TGTGCCAGCACCCCCGGGTGGAATGAGCAGTTCTTC. Residues: CASTPGWNEQFF. V gene TRBV5-5 combines with J gene TRBJ2-1; D unresolved. The CDR3 has 12 residues. Germline V gene lookup returns CDR1 SGHKS and CDR2 YYEKEE (reference sequence). V was trimmed by 6 bases and J by 7 bases, leaving 11 bases between them.

V gene TRBV10-3 combines with J gene TRBJ2-7, with 8 positions matching TRBD2. CDR1 is ENHRY and CDR2 is SYGVKD in the germline V gene. The CDR3 contains 15 residues. Losses at the gene ends were 7 bases for V and 4 bases for J; bases not matched to a gene: 12. CDR3 protein: CAITAGGVGWYEQYF. The CDR3 nucleotides are TGTGCCATCACAGCCGGGGGGGTCGGTTGGTACGAGCAGTACTTC.

This clone was recorded a few times. This sequence joins TRBV5-6 and TRBJ2-3; D call uncertain. The germline V and J ends were trimmed by 1 base and 4 bases, with 7 bases remaining between them. The CDR3 loop spans 13 amino acids. Per germline, CDR1 SGHDT and CDR2 YYEEEE. The CDR3 DNA reads as TGTGCCAGCAGCTTGCAATTAGCAGATACGCAGTATTTT. Translation: CASSLQLADTQYF.

This clone has just a few counts. The CDR3 spells CASSLSGGRAREQYF. CDR3 nucleotides: TGTGCCAGCAGTTTAAGTGGTGGGAGGGCCCGTGAGCAGTACTTC. The V call is TRBV28, the J call TRBJ2-7, with 7 bases fitting TRBD2. Per germline, CDR1 MDHEN and CDR2 SYDVKM. The CDR3 sequence is 15 residues long. V trimming: 2 bases; J trimming: 7 bases; junction bases outside the gene matches: 11.

The table lists this clone with a count of one. The chain recombines TRBV27 with TRBJ2-1, with 12 bases lining up with TRBD2. Germline CDR1 MNHEY, CDR2 SMNVEV (reference sequence). Germline trimming cut 4 bases from V and 8 bases from J; bases unmatched to any gene: 6. The CDR3 length is 15 residues. CDR3 amino acids: CASSYWTSGIHEQFF. As DNA, the CDR3 is TGTGCCAGCAGTTATTGGACTAGCGGGATCCATGAGCAGTTCTTC.

This clone was seen once. The chain joins TRBV5-6 to TRBJ2-1; tentatively, D is TRBD2 (6 bases). The germline CDR1 and CDR2 sequences are SGHDT and YYEEEE. The germline V and J ends were trimmed by 4 bases and 4 bases, with 18 bases remaining between them. CDR3 size: 16 residues. CDR3 sequence: CASSQDMAGFYNEQFF. In nucleotides, the CDR3 is TGTGCCAGCAGCCAAGATATGGCGGGATTTTACAATGAGCAGTTCTTC.

The genes are TRBV6-1 and TRBJ2-2, with D possibly matching TRBD1 (6 bases). The CDR3 consists of 14 residues. Deletions cut 7 bases from V and 2 bases from J, with 11 bases between. Germline V gene lookup returns CDR1 MNHNS and CDR2 SASEGT. The CDR3 DNA follows: TGTGCCAGCACCTGGACAGAAAACACCGGGGAGCTGTTTTTT. It yields the protein CASTWTENTGELFF.

The rearrangement joins TRBV25-1 to TRBJ2-3; maybe TRBD2 (6 bases). CDR1 and CDR2 (germline): MGHDK, SYGVNS. V lost 3 bases, J lost 0 bases, and 7 bases lay in between. The CDR3 consists of 14 residues. The CDR3 DNA reads as TGTGCCAGCAGTGAGGGACTGAGCACAGATACGCAGTATTTT. Translation gives CASSEGLSTDTQYF. Together with reference TRBV25-1 and TRBJ2-3, the CDR3 gives the full variable domain: EADIYQTPRYLVIGTGKKITLECSQTMGHDKMYWYQQDPGMELHLIHYSYGVNSTEKGDLSSESTVSRIRTEHFPLTLESARPSHTSQYLCASSEGLSTDTQYFGPGTRLTVL.

Worth noting for this clone: No conserved phenylalanine or tryptophan is present at the end of the CDR3, so a read error is the likely explanation. The CDR3 DNA is TGTGCCAGCAGTTCCAGGGCCAGTTCCTACGAGCAGTACCTC. This gives the protein CASSSRASSYEQYL. V usage is TRBV28 and J usage is TRBJ2-7; tentatively, D is TRBD1 (5 bases). Germline lookup yields CDR1 MDHEN and CDR2 SYDVKM. Trimming shortened V by 4 bases and J by 1 base, and 11 bases separated the two germline ends. CDR3 length: 14 residues.